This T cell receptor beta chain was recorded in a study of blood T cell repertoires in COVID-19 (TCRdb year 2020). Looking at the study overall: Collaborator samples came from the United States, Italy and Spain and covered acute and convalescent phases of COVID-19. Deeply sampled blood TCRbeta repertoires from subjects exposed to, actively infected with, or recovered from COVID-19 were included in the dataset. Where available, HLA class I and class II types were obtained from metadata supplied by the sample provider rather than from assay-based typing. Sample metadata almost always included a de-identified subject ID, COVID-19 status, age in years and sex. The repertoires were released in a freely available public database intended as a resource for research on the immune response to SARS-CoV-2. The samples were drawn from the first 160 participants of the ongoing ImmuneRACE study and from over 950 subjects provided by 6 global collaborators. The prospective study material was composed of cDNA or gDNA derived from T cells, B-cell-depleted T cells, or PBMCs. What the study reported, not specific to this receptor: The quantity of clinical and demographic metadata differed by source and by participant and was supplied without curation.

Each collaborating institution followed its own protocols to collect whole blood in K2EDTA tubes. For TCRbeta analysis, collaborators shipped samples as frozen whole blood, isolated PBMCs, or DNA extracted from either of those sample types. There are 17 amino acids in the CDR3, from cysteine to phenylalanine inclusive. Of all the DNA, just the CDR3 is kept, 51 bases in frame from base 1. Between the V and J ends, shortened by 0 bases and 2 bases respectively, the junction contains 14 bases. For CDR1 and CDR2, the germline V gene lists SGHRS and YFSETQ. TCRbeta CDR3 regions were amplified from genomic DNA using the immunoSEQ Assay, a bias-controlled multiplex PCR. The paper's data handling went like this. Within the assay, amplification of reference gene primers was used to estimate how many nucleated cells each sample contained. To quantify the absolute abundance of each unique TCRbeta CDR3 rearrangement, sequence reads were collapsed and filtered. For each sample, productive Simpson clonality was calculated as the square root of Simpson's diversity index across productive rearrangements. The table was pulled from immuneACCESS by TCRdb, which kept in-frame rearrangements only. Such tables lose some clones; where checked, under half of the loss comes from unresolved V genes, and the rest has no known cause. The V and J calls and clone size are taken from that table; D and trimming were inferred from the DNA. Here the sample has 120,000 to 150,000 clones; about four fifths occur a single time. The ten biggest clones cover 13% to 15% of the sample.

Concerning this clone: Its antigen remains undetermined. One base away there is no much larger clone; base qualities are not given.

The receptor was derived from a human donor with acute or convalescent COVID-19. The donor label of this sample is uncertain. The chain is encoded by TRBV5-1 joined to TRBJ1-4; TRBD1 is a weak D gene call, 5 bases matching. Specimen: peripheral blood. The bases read TGCGCCAGCAGCTTGGATGGGGGAGGTCCCACTAATGAAAAACTGTTTTTT. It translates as CASSLDGGGPTNEKLFF.